This TCR beta chain was documented in a study of CD8 T cells in Susac syndrome. Losses at the gene ends were 5 bases for V and 2 bases for J; bases not matched to a gene: 7. Germline CDR1 reads MGHDK; CDR2 reads SYGVNS. CDR3 length: 15 residues. The authors sequenced TCR beta from blood CD8+ and CD4+ T cells. The multiple sclerosis controls were treatment-naive patients with relapsing-remitting disease that was stable or active. TEMRA cells were FACS-enriched, and CD8+ and CD4+ T cells were isolated negatively. With random hexamers, roughly 0.45 to 1 ug RNA was reverse transcribed. The immunoSEQ assay covered 54 Vbeta and 13 Jbeta segments for CDR3. Each CDR3 protein is one row after TCRdb ran MiXCR on the immunoSEQ multiplex PCR reads. This table holds approximately 220,000 distinct CDR3 sequences, approximately 95% found once.

This TCR derives from a human donor with multiple sclerosis. The specimen sequenced was CD4+ T cells from PBMCs. The chain carries TRBV25-1 and TRBJ2-3; 7 bases match TRBD1. This chain's CDR3 is CASSHFGQATDTQYF. The CDR3 DNA is TGTGCCAGCAGTCACTTTGGACAGGCCACAGATACGCAGTATTTT.